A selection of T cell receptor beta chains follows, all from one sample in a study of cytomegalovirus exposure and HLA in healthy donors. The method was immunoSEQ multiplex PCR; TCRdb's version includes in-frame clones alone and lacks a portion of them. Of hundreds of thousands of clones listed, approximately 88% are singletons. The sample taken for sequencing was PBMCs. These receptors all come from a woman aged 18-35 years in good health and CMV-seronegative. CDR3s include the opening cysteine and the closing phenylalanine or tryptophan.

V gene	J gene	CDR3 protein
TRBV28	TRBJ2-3	CASSTHRTGSTDTQYF
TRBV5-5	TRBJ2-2	CASSLPGQGLGELFF
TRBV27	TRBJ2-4	CASSLRLAGAVNIQYF
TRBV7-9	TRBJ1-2	CASSDRVSVGYTF
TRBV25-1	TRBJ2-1	CATETGKVDEQFF
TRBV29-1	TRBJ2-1	CSVERDRKQFF
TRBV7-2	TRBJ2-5	CASSLAVGQQETQYF
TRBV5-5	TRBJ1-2	CASSQWDRGPYGYTF
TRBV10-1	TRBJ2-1	CASSERVGTSGRLEQFF
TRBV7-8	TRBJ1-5	CASSPGVGLSNQPQHF
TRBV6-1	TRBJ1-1	CASTRTADNTEAFF
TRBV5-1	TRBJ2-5	CASSLGDRYQETQYF
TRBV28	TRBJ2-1	CASSPASGHYNEQFF
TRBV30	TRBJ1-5	CAWSLGPNQPQHF
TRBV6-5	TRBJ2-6	CASSYGLTSGANVLTF
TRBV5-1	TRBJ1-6	CASSLGGQGNSPLHF
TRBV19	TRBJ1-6	CASRPGQGSSYNSPLHF
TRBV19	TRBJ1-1	CASSIAGMNTEAFF
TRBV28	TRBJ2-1	CASSLASGKHYNEQFF
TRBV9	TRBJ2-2	CASSVAGGRTGELFF
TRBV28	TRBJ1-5	CASSRSPQPQHF
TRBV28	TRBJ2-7	CASSGTGTESYEQYF
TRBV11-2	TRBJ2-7	CASTAGTGQTYEQYF
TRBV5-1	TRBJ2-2	CASRRTGTGGTGELFF
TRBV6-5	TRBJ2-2	CASSYFNRGTGELFF
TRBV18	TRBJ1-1	CASSPTRLGQDKNTEAFF
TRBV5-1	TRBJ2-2	CASMNSPGQGSTGELFF
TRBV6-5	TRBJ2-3	CASRPSGISTDTQYF
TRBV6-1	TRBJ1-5	CASSIQGPNQPQHF
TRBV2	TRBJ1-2	CASKGAADNYGYTF
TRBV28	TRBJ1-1	CASSPIREGNTEAFF
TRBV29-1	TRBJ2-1	CSVGSGPYNEQFF
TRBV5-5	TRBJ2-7	CASSLTGVYEQYF
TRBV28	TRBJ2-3	CASSLGGWGTDTQYF
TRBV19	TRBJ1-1	CASTMGSGGVEMNTEAFF
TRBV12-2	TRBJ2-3	CASRLEGTSGMSCTDTQYF
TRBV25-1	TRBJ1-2	CASSDNNRGTYGYTF